This T cell receptor beta chain was observed in a study of cytotoxic CD8 clonotypes in ibrutinib-treated CLL. Study outcomes and limitations: The clonality rise at ibrutinib response reflected private clonotype expansion.

A remark on this clone: The antigen is not known.

V trimming: 0 bases; J trimming: 2 bases; junction bases outside the gene matches: 4. Germline CDR1 is SGHRS and CDR2 is YFSETQ. The CDR3 sequence is 16 residues long. TCRdb's copy holds only in-frame clones and misses some; the assay was immunoSEQ multiplex PCR. The data hold roughly 100,000 clones, with almost 80% observed a single time. The receptor comes from a human donor with chronic lymphocytic leukemia. Here the sequenced sample was PBMCs, taken after 12 months of ibrutinib treatment. The gene calls are TRBV5-1 and TRBJ2-3; TRBD2 agrees at 9 bases. The CDR3 here is CASSLERGANTDTQYF. CDR3 DNA sequence: TGCGCCAGCAGCTTGGAGCGGGGGGCGAACACAGATACGCAGTATTTT.